Each of the 9 T cell receptor beta chains below was sequenced from the same sample in a study of shared clonotypes between healthy human individuals. Clones were read by immunoSEQ multiplex PCR, and TCRdb kept only the in-frame ones, dropping some. This sample has approximately 2,300,000 clones, with roughly 90% found just once. The sequenced material came from naive CD4+ T cells from PBMCs. The subset denotes: CD45RA+ positively selected. The source of these receptors is a man between 18 and 29 years old in good health. Some clones in this sample may be carry-over from other donors' samples.

This clone appeared a single time. This rearrangement joins TRBV28 to TRBJ2-1; D is perhaps TRBD2 (5 bases). CDR1 MDHEN and CDR2 SYDVKM come from the germline V gene. The V end was cut by 5 bases, the J end by 0 bases, with 14 bases between. The CDR3 is 16 residues long. The CDR3 protein is CASSALSAGSYNEQFF. The CDR3 coding sequence is TGTGCCAGCAGTGCGCTATCGGCGGGCTCCTACAATGAGCAGTTCTTC.

This clone was observed a single time. This rearrangement joins TRBV5-1 to TRBJ1-4; no reliable D call. The V end lost 0 bases, the J end lost 2 bases, and 5 bases lay between the germline ends. CDR3 size: 14 residues. Germline V CDR1 and CDR2: SGHRS, YFSETQ. CDR3 DNA: TGCGCCAGCAGCTTGGATCATACTAATGAAAAACTGTTTTTT. It is translated as CASSLDHTNEKLFF.

The chain carries TRBV6-1 and TRBJ1-2; D remains ambiguous. The CDR3 loop spans 14 amino acids. Trimming cost V 5 bases and J 1 base, with 11 bases left between them. The V gene's germline CDR1 is MNHNS and CDR2 SASEGT. CDR3 loop: CASSRTGVNYGYTF. CDR3 coding DNA: TGTGCCAGCAGTCGGACGGGCGTTAACTATGGCTACACCTTC.

The chain uses TRBV11-2 and TRBJ1-2; 9 bases are shared with TRBD1. The ends lost 4 bases at V and 6 bases at J; junction bases unmatched: 6. There are 14 residues in the CDR3. Germline assignment: CDR1 SGHAT and CDR2 FQNNGV. CDR3 protein: CASSSRTGEHGYTF. In DNA form, the CDR3 reads TGTGCCAGCAGCTCACGGACAGGGGAGCATGGCTACACCTTC.

Notes on this clone: The same CDR3 can be traced to other DNA sequences in this sample. The V and J genes are TRBV7-2 and TRBJ2-3; D unclear. Looked up from germline, CDR1 is SGHTA and CDR2 is FQGNSA. Trimming shortened V by 0 bases and J by 3 bases, and 7 bases separated the two germline ends. The length of the CDR3 is 14 residues. The CDR3 spells CASSLARSTDTQYF. The CDR3 coding sequence is TGTGCCAGCAGCTTAGCGCGGTCTACAGATACGCAGTATTTT. The whole variable domain, filled in from reference TRBV7-2 and TRBJ2-3, reads GAGVSQSPSNKVTEKGKDVELRCDPISGHTALYWYRQSLGQGLEFLIYFQGNSAPDKSGLPSDRFSAERTGGSVSTLTIQRTQQEDSAVYLCASSLARSTDTQYFGPGTRLTVL.

This clone showed up just a few times. V gene TRBV4-1 combines with J gene TRBJ1-1; no firm D call. There are 15 residues in the CDR3. Germline values: CDR1 MGHRA, CDR2 YSYEKL. V lost 6 bases to trimming and J lost 3 bases, with 17 bases between them. CDR3 nucleotides: TGCGCCAGCAGTCGCCCCTCCATGGGAGACACTGAAGCTTTCTTT. This encodes CASSRPSMGDTEAFF.

On this clone itself: The sample contains more than one DNA sequence encoding this CDR3. The chain has TRBV6-6 and TRBJ2-7; the D gene could be TRBD1 or TRBD2 (5 bases each). This CDR3 region has 14 residues. Germline V gives CDR1 MNHNY, CDR2 SVGAGI (reference sequence). Trimming removed 4 bases from V and 2 bases from J, with 12 bases in between. The CDR3 nucleotides are TGTGCCAGCAGTTCGGGGCAGGGCACCTACGAGCAGTACTTC. It specifies CASSSGQGTYEQYF.

This chain joins TRBV11-3 and TRBJ1-1; no firm D call. The CDR3 extends over 13 amino acids. Trimming took 0 bases from V and 4 from J, leaving 6 bases between them. Germline V gives CDR1 SGHNT, CDR2 YENEEA. The CDR3 protein is CASSLEGFTEAFF. Written as DNA, the CDR3 is TGTGCCAGCAGCTTAGAAGGGTTCACTGAAGCTTTCTTT.

This chain links TRBV29-1 with TRBJ2-1, with 7 bases matching TRBD2. V lost 3 bases and J lost 4; bases outside the gene matches: 6. This CDR3 is built from 14 residues. The germline V gene encodes CDR1 SQVTM and CDR2 ANQGSEA. CDR3 DNA sequence: TGCAGCGTTGAGAGGCTAGCGGTGTACAATGAGCAGTTCTTC. As protein: CSVERLAVYNEQFF.